Shown below are 31 T cell receptor beta chains from a single sample sequenced in a study of blood T cell repertoires in COVID-19. The method was immunoSEQ multiplex PCR; TCRdb's version includes in-frame clones alone and lacks a portion of them. The data hold some 140,000 clones, with 78% observed a single time. Sequenced input: peripheral blood. The receptors derive from a man aged 55 to 70 who had recovered from COVID-19.

The genes are TRBV6-1 and TRBJ2-1, with 7 bases identical to TRBD1. With V trimmed by 6 bases and J by 4 bases, 0 bases remained unmatched. The germline gives CDR1 MNHNS, CDR2 SASEGT. The length of the CDR3 is 12 residues. The CDR3 DNA reads as TGTGCCAGCAGACAGGGGTACAATGAGCAGTTCTTC. It translates to CASRQGYNEQFF.

The rearrangement uses TRBV4-2 and TRBJ1-5; no clear D. CDR1 and CDR2 (germline): LGHNA, YNFKEQ. V was trimmed by 0 bases and J by 2 bases, leaving 14 bases between them. The CDR3 has 17 amino acids. This CDR3 reads CASSQDRAGVGNQPQHF. The CDR3 DNA reads as TGTGCCAGCAGCCAAGATAGGGCGGGAGTCGGCAATCAGCCCCAGCATTTT.

The chain recombines TRBV29-1 with TRBJ2-6; no clear D gene. The V end was cut by 3 bases, the J end by 0 bases, with 9 bases between. CDR1 and CDR2 from the germline V gene are SQVTM and ANQGSEA. The length of the CDR3 is 15 residues. CDR3 DNA: TGCAGCGTTGAGCCCCCCGGCTCTGGGGCCAACGTCCTGACTTTC. Amino acids: CSVEPPGSGANVLTF.

This clone was seen only a few times. The chain couples TRBV20-1 to TRBJ2-3; TRBD2 agrees at 10 bases. Looked up from germline, CDR1 is DFQATT and CDR2 is SNEGSKA (reference sequence). Germline trimming cut 3 bases from V and 6 bases from J; bases unmatched to any gene: 15. The CDR3 covers 17 residues. CDR3 protein: CSASALAGEGSQDTQYF. The DNA of the CDR3 is TGCAGTGCTAGTGCCCTAGCGGGAGAGGGCAGTCAGGATACGCAGTATTTT.

This clone was seen only a few times. J is TRBJ1-2 and V is TRBV30, with unresolved D. CDR3 size: 14 residues. Germline assignment: CDR1 GTSNPN and CDR2 SVGIG (reference sequence). The V and J ends lost 2 bases and 1 base respectively, with 11 bases between them. CDR3 DNA: TGTGCCTGGAGTAGGCTAGGCGTTAACTATGGCTACACCTTC. This gives the protein CAWSRLGVNYGYTF.

This sequence joins TRBV19 and TRBJ2-2; 8 bases line up with TRBD1. The CDR3 loop spans 15 amino acids. Germline V CDR1 and CDR2: LNHDA, SQIVND (reference sequence). The junction had 4 bases not matched to a gene; V was cut back by 6 bases and J by 1 base. The CDR3 is CASSQGTGNTGELFF. The CDR3 DNA reads as TGTGCCAGTAGCCAAGGGACAGGGAACACCGGGGAGCTGTTTTTT.

The chain has TRBV2 and TRBJ2-7; 8 bases are shared with TRBD1. Germline CDR1 and CDR2: SNHLY and FYNNEI. The CDR3 extends over 14 amino acids. Unmatched junction bases numbered 9, after V lost 5 bases and J lost 6 bases. For the CDR3, the DNA is TGTGCCAGCAGTAAGACAGGGGTTTATTCCGAGCAGTACTTC. Translated, it gives CASSKTGVYSEQYF. The variable domain in full, with the rest retrieved from reference TRBV2 and TRBJ2-7, is EPEVTQTPSHQVTQMGQEVILRCVPISNHLYFYWYRQILGQKVEFLVSFYNNEISEKSEIFDDQFSVERPDGSNFTLKIRSTKLEDSAMYFCASSKTGVYSEQYFGPGTRLTVT.

CDR3 sequence reads: CASSLYRTGWETQYF. The CDR3 nucleotides read TGTGCCAGCAGCTTGTATAGGACAGGGTGGGAGACCCAGTACTTC. The rearrangement uses TRBV7-2 and TRBJ2-5; 8 bases line up with TRBD1. The germline gives CDR1 SGHTA, CDR2 FQGNSA. The CDR3 totals 15 residues. The J segment lost 5 bases and the V segment lost 3 bases, leaving 8 bases of the junction unmatched. The whole variable domain, remainder taken from reference TRBV7-2 and TRBJ2-5, is GAGVSQSPSNKVTEKGKDVELRCDPISGHTALYWYRQSLGQGLEFLIYFQGNSAPDKSGLPSDRFSAERTGGSVSTLTIQRTQQEDSAVYLCASSLYRTGWETQYFGPGTRLLVL.

This clone turned up a few times. V is TRBV4-3 and J is TRBJ1-2, with D maybe TRBD1 (6 bases). The CDR3 extends over 15 amino acids. From germline, CDR1 is LGHNA and CDR2 YSLEER. V dropped 1 base and J dropped 4 bases, with 13 bases sitting between them. The CDR3 DNA sequence: TGCGCCAGCAGCCAAGTGGGAGACAGGCTCTATGGCTACACCTTC. This codes for CASSQVGDRLYGYTF.

The chain is built from TRBV18 and TRBJ1-1, with D tentatively TRBD1 (5 bases). Trimming cost V 4 bases and J 1 base, with 7 bases left between them. The CDR3 sequence is 13 residues long. Looked up from germline, CDR1 is KGHSH and CDR2 is LQKENI. For the CDR3, the DNA is TGTGCCAGCTCACTCGACAGGAACACTGAAGCTTTCTTT. Its translation: CASSLDRNTEAFF.

The CDR3 protein is CASSVPGRGTDTQYF. CDR3 DNA: TGTGCCAGCAGTGTTCCCGGGAGAGGCACAGATACGCAGTATTTT. The V gene is TRBV25-1, the J gene TRBJ2-3, with a possible D match to TRBD2 (6 bases). Trimming left V 4 bases short and J 1 base short, with 12 bases between. CDR1 is MGHDK, CDR2 SYGVNS, per germline. The CDR3 runs 15 residues. Full variable domain (remainder filled in from reference TRBV25-1 and TRBJ2-3): EADIYQTPRYLVIGTGKKITLECSQTMGHDKMYWYQQDPGMELHLIHYSYGVNSTEKGDLSSESTVSRIRTEHFPLTLESARPSHTSQYLCASSVPGRGTDTQYFGPGTRLTVL.

The chain recombines TRBV6-4 with TRBJ2-2; a weak D match, TRBD2 (6 bases). This CDR3 comprises 14 residues. V lost 6 bases and J 4 bases, leaving 12 bases between the germline ends. Germline CDR1 reads MRHNA; CDR2 reads SNTAGT. CDR3 in amino acids: CASREGTFTGELFF. CDR3 DNA sequence: TGTGCCAGCAGGGAGGGGACTTTCACCGGGGAGCTGTTTTTT.

V gene TRBV4-2 combines with J gene TRBJ1-1, with D possibly TRBD1 on 6 matching bases. Trimming cost V 0 bases and J 8 bases, with 13 bases left between them. From germline, CDR1 is LGHNA and CDR2 YNFKEQ. This CDR3 spans 14 amino acids. The CDR3 spells CASSQEVQGQEAFF. The CDR3 DNA reads TGTGCCAGCAGCCAAGAGGTTCAGGGGCAAGAAGCTTTCTTT.

The chain employs TRBV5-4 and TRBJ2-2; 12 bases map to TRBD2. The V segment lost 2 bases and the J segment 9 bases; nucleotides outside the gene matches: 8. The CDR3 consists of 16 residues. Germline CDR1 is SGHNT and CDR2 is YYREEE (reference sequence). The CDR3 reads CASSLTSGGTTRELFF. The CDR3 DNA sequence: TGTGCCAGCAGCTTAACTAGCGGGGGGACTACCCGGGAGCTGTTTTTT.

The genes are TRBV10-3 and TRBJ2-2; D is perhaps TRBD1 (5 bases). V was cut by 6 bases and J by 6 bases, with 20 bases left in between. The CDR3 length is 16 residues. Per the germline V gene, CDR1 is ENHRY and CDR2 is SYGVKD. The CDR3 sequence is CAIRTQKAGSAGELFF. For the CDR3, the DNA is TGTGCCATCAGAACCCAAAAGGCAGGGTCAGCCGGGGAGCTGTTTTTT.

The CDR3 region has the DNA TGTGCCAGCAGCCTCACCAAGAATGTGACAGGGGCAATGTGGTCCTACGAGCAGTACTTC. Encoded protein: CASSLTKNVTGAMWSYEQYF. This rearrangement joins TRBV6-2 or TRBV6-3 to TRBJ2-7; 8 bases map to TRBD1. This CDR3 has 20 residues. Looked up from germline, CDR1 is MNHEY and CDR2 is SVGEGT. Losses at the gene ends were 6 bases for V and 1 base for J; bases not matched to a gene: 23.

The CDR3 protein is CASSWGSGATDTQYF. The CDR3 bases are TGTGCCAGCAGTTGGGGTAGCGGGGCCACAGATACGCAGTATTTT. This chain joins TRBV6-2 or TRBV6-3 and TRBJ2-3; 8 positions match TRBD2. V lost 4 bases to trimming and J lost 2 bases; unmatched junction nucleotides: 5. Germline CDR1 is MNHEY and CDR2 is SVGEGT. The CDR3 covers 15 residues.

The V gene is TRBV20-1, the J gene TRBJ2-2; 10 bases are shared with TRBD2. Germline CDR1 DFQATT, CDR2 SNEGSKA (reference sequence). The CDR3 has 15 amino acids. Losses at the gene ends were 6 bases for V and 0 bases for J; bases not matched to a gene: 4. CDR3 residues: CSASSGRTNTGELFF. The CDR3 bases are TGCAGTGCGAGTAGCGGGAGGACGAACACCGGGGAGCTGTTTTTT.

The CDR3 protein is CASSLSSGRVADTQYF. The CDR3 DNA sequence: TGTGCCAGCAGCTTATCTAGCGGGAGAGTTGCAGATACGCAGTATTTT. This chain uses TRBV5-6 with TRBJ2-3; 10 positions agree with TRBD2. This CDR3 contains 16 residues. V was pared by 2 bases and J by 4 bases, with 7 bases of the junction left unmatched. Germline V gene data show CDR1 as SGHDT and CDR2 as YYEEEE.

The CDR3 sequence: CASNLLRDRDPYSNQPQHF. The CDR3, as DNA: TGTGCCAGCAACCTCCTCCGGGACAGGGACCCTTATAGCAATCAGCCCCAGCATTTT. The rearrangement joins TRBV28 to TRBJ1-5, with 9 positions matching TRBD1. The junction had 16 bases not matched to a gene; V was cut back by 7 bases and J by 0 bases. This CDR3 has 19 amino acids. Germline V gene sequence: CDR1 MDHEN, CDR2 SYDVKM. The whole variable domain, remainder taken from reference TRBV28 and TRBJ1-5, is DVKVTQSSRYLVKRTGEKVFLECVQDMDHENMFWYRQDPGLGLRLIYFSYDVKMKEKGDIPEGYSVSREKKERFSLILESASTNQTSMYLCASNLLRDRDPYSNQPQHFGDGTRLSIL.

The V gene is TRBV7-2, the J gene TRBJ1-4, with D possibly TRBD1 on 6 matching bases. The CDR3 covers 15 residues. The V and J ends lost 4 bases and 8 bases respectively, with 17 bases between them. In germline, CDR1 is SGHTA, CDR2 FQGNSA. CDR3 protein: CASSWNRQGNEKLFF. The CDR3 nucleotides read TGTGCCAGCAGCTGGAACAGGCAGGGGAACGAAAAACTGTTTTTT.

V gene TRBV29-1 combines with J gene TRBJ1-2; D is uncertain. From germline, CDR1 is SQVTM and CDR2 ANQGSEA. V lost 7 bases and J lost 4, with 7 bases in between. The CDR3 spans 10 residues. The CDR3 DNA reads TGCAGCGCCTTGAGCTATGGCTACACCTTC. This sequence encodes CSALSYGYTF. Supplemented by reference TRBV29-1 and TRBJ1-2, the full variable domain reads SAVISQKPSRDICQRGTSLTIQCQVDSQVTMMFWYRQQPGQSLTLIATANQGSEATYESGFVIDKFPISRPNLTFSTLTVSNMSPEDSSIYLCSALSYGYTFGSGTRLTVV.

The rearrangement joins TRBV7-5 to TRBJ2-5; TRBD2, as called in the table, went unchecked against the DNA. TRBV7-5 is a recognized pseudogene. The CDR3 is made up of 17 amino acids. CDR3 sequence (DNA): TGTGCCAACCCGTGGGGACTAGCGGGGGGCCCACAACGGGCCCAGTACTTC. It codes for CANPWGLAGGPQRAQYF.

The chain employs TRBV5-1 and TRBJ2-5; D possibly corresponds to TRBD1 (6 bases). The CDR3 is 15 residues long. Germline-derived CDR1 and CDR2 are SGHRS and YFSETQ. With 0 bases removed from V and 0 bases from J, the gap between germline ends came to 9 bases. The CDR3 region is CASSLVTGDQETQYF. The CDR3 DNA follows: TGCGCCAGCAGCTTGGTGACAGGAGACCAAGAGACCCAGTACTTC.

The chain joins TRBV5-4 to TRBJ2-1; D remains ambiguous. The CDR3 covers 13 residues. Trimming cost V 4 bases and J 6 bases, with 11 bases left between them. The germline gives CDR1 SGHNT, CDR2 YYREEE (reference sequence). The CDR3 bases are TGTGCCAGCAGCCAGGCAGAAGGCAATGAGCAGTTCTTC. It encodes CASSQAEGNEQFF. The variable domain in full, completed from reference TRBV5-4 and TRBJ2-1, reads ETGVTQSPTHLIKTRGQQVTLRCSSQSGHNTVSWYQQALGQGPQFIFQYYREEENGRGNFPPRFSGLQFPNYSSELNVNALELDDSALYLCASSQAEGNEQFFGPGTRLTVL.

The sample holds one count of this clone. The chain joins TRBV19 to TRBJ1-3, with D perhaps TRBD1 (6 bases). Germline CDR1 LNHDA, CDR2 SQIVND (reference sequence). This CDR3 contains 15 residues. V was clipped by 4 bases and J by 0 bases, with 10 bases between them. The CDR3 spells CASSTTGNSGNTIYF. CDR3 nucleotide sequence: TGTGCCAGTAGTACCACAGGGAACTCTGGAAACACCATATATTTT.

The chain combines TRBV25-1 with TRBJ2-7, with a tentative D call TRBD1 (6 bases). Germline lookup yields CDR1 MGHDK and CDR2 SYGVNS. Deletions cut 6 bases from V and 2 bases from J, with 14 bases between. CDR3 length equals 14 residues. CDR3 nucleotide sequence: TGTGCCAGCAGCCCCACAGGGAACGCCTACGAGCAGTACTTC. Amino acids: CASSPTGNAYEQYF.

There are a few counts of this clone. Additional DNA sequences in this sample encode the identical CDR3. The chain carries TRBV4-3 and TRBJ2-2; a possible D gene is TRBD1 (5 bases). The germline V and J ends were trimmed by 1 base and 2 bases, with 8 bases remaining between them. The V gene's germline CDR1 is LGHNA and CDR2 YSLEER. The CDR3 length is 15 residues. CDR3 DNA: TGCGCCAGCAGCCAAGTTAGGGGAAACACCGGGGAGCTGTTTTTT. Translating gives CASSQVRGNTGELFF.

CDR3 amino acids: CASGADSGNTIYF. CDR3 nucleotides: TGTGCCAGCGGCGCGGACTCTGGAAACACCATATATTTT. The chain is built from TRBV6-5 and TRBJ1-3; D gene unclear. The CDR3 is 13 residues long. V lost 8 bases to trimming and J lost 0 bases, with 8 bases between them. Germline values: CDR1 MNHEY, CDR2 SVGAGI.

This chain connects TRBV19 to TRBJ2-3, with 14 bases that match TRBD2. CDR3 size: 16 residues. V dropped 1 base and J dropped 4; count of bases not matched to a gene: 1. Germline lookup yields CDR1 LNHDA and CDR2 SQIVND (reference sequence). For the CDR3, the DNA is TGTGCCAGTAGTATAGGGGGACTAGCGGGAGCAGATACGCAGTATTTT. This codes for CASSIGGLAGADTQYF.

This chain uses TRBV18 with TRBJ1-3; D remains ambiguous. Germline values: CDR1 KGHSH, CDR2 LQKENI. This CDR3 has 11 residues. The V gene lost 6 bases and the J gene lost 5 bases, with 5 bases spanning the gap. The CDR3 sequence: CASSRRNTIYF. CDR3 in DNA: TGTGCCAGCTCGCGAAGAAACACCATATATTTT.